A single sample gave rise to the 6 T cell receptor beta chains below, sequenced in a study of identifying expanded T cells in peripheral blood. The assay was immunoSEQ multiplex PCR, and TCRdb's table has in-frame clones only and misses some. The top ten hold 7.5% to 9.5% of the sample, which has over 100,000 clones, 88% seen once. What was sequenced was blood. The receptors stem from a person aged 18 to 70 in good health.

This clone appeared a single time. The V and J genes are TRBV5-5 and TRBJ2-3; D might be TRBD1 (6 bases). V lost 6 bases to trimming and J lost 0 bases, with 11 bases between them. This CDR3 comprises 14 residues. CDR1 and CDR2 (germline): SGHKS, YYEKEE (reference sequence). This CDR3 is CASIAGDSTDTQYF. The DNA for the CDR3 is TGTGCCAGCATCGCAGGGGATAGCACAGATACGCAGTATTTT.

The CDR3 region is CASSLTGGGINYGYTF. The CDR3 coding sequence is TGTGCCAGCAGCCTTACAGGGGGCGGTATTAACTATGGCTACACCTTC. The V gene is TRBV5-6, the J gene TRBJ1-2; 9 bases fit TRBD1. Trimming at V came to 4 bases and at J to 1 base, leaving 8 bases not matched to a gene. The CDR3 is 16 residues long. Germline V gives CDR1 SGHDT, CDR2 YYEEEE.

The V call is TRBV6-5, the J call TRBJ2-7; 10 bases line up with TRBD2. There are 13 residues in the CDR3. After removal of 8 bases from V and 3 bases from J, the junction contained 4 bases not matched to a gene. The germline gives CDR1 MNHEY, CDR2 SVGAGI. The CDR3 reads CASRTSGFYEQYF. CDR3 nucleotides: TGTGCCAGCCGGACTAGCGGTTTCTACGAGCAGTACTTC.

The V gene is TRBV5-1, the J gene TRBJ2-7; 7 bases align to TRBD2. J was trimmed by 1 base and V by 6 bases; bases with no gene match: 10. This CDR3 spans 15 amino acids. Germline CDR1 SGHRS, CDR2 YFSETQ. CDR3 in amino acids: CASNSAASGSYEQYF. CDR3 in DNA: TGCGCCAGCAATTCGGCGGCTAGCGGTTCCTACGAGCAGTACTTC.

This chain links TRBV5-1 with TRBJ2-7; 7 positions match TRBD1. The CDR3 runs to 15 residues. Trimming took 0 bases from V and 2 from J; bases not matched to a gene: 5. Germline V gene sequence: CDR1 SGHRS, CDR2 YFSETQ. The CDR3 DNA reads as TGCGCCAGCAGCTTGGATGGGACAGTGGCCTACGAGCAGTACTTC. It is translated as CASSLDGTVAYEQYF. The full variable domain, completed using reference TRBV5-1 and TRBJ2-7, is KAGVTQTPRYLIKTRGQQVTLSCSPISGHRSVSWYQQTPGQGLQFLFEYFSETQRNKGNFPGRFSGRQFSNSRSEMNVSTLELGDSALYLCASSLDGTVAYEQYFGPGTRLTVT.

The V gene is TRBV5-1, the J gene TRBJ1-2, with D unclear. V was clipped by 6 bases and J by 2 bases, with 14 bases between them. CDR1 SGHRS and CDR2 YFSETQ come from the germline V gene. The CDR3 length is 14 residues. This CDR3 reads CASKFPQENYGYTF. The CDR3 nucleotides are TGCGCCAGCAAATTCCCTCAGGAAAACTATGGCTACACCTTC.